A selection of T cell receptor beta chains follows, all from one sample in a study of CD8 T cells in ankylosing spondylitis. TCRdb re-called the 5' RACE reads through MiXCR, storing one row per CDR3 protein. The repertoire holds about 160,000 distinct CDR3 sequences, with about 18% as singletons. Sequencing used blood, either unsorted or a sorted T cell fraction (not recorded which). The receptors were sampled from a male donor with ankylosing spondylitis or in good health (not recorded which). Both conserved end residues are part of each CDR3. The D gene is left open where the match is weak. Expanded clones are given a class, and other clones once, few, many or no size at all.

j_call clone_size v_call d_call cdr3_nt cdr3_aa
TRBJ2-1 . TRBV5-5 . TGTGCCAGCAGCCCGCAGGGGGTAGCGGGCAATGAGCAGTTCTTC CASSPQGVAGNEQFF
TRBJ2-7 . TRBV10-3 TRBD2 TGTGCCGTTAGCGGGGACTCCTACGAGCAGTACTTC CAVSGDSYEQYF
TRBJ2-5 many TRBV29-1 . TGCAGCGTTGACAGGGGACTTACAATGGGAGAGACCCAGTACTTC CSVDRGLTMGETQYF
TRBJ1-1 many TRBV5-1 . TGCGCCAGTAAGCAAAAGGACGCTGAAGCTTTCTTT CASKQKDAEAFF
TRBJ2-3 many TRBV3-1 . TGTGCCAGCAGGCAGGACAGCACAGATACGCAGTATTTT CASRQDSTDTQYF
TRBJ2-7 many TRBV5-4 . TGTGCCAGCAGCTTGGGTAAGGGGACTGGATTCTACGAGCAGTACTTC CASSLGKGTGFYEQYF
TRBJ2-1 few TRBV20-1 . TGCAGTGCAAACTACCCGAATGAGCAGTTCTTC CSANYPNEQFF
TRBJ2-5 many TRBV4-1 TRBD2 TGCGCCAGCAGCCGATGGACTAGCGGCCAAGAGACCCAGTACTTC CASSRWTSGQETQYF
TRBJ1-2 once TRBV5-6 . TGTGCCAGCAGTTATACAGGGAGAGGGAATGGCTACACCTTC CASSYTGRGNGYTF
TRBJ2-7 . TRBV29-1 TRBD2 TGCAGCGTTGTTATGGCGGGAGGGCCAGATGAGCGGTACTTC CSVVMAGGPDERYF
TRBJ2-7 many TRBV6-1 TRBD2 TGTGCCAGCACCCCAGCGGGGAACTACGAGCAGTACTTC CASTPAGNYEQYF
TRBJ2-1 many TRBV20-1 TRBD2 TGCAGTGCTAGAGATCGTAGCGGGGGGGTGTCCTACAATGAGCAGTTCTTC CSARDRSGGVSYNEQFF
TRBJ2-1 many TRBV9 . TGTGCCAGCAGCCGACTTGACTATGGGCAGTTCTTC CASSRLDYGQFF
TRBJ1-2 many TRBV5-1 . TGTGCCAGCAGTTTGGGTCAGAACTATGGCTACACCTTC CASSLGQNYGYTF
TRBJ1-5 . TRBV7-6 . TGTGCCAGCAGCTATATTGGTCGACCCCAGCATTTT CASSYIGRPQHF
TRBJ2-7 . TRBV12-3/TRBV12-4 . TGTGCCAGCAGTTTCAGTGGGGGATACGAGCAGTACTTC CASSFSGGYEQYF
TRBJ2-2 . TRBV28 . TGTGCCGGCATCTCCCAGGTGGGGAAAACGAACACCGGGGAGCTGTTTTTT CAGISQVGKTNTGELFF
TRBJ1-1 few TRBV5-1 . TGCGCCAGCAGCTTGGTTGGGGAGACAAACGGTGAAGCTTTCTTT CASSLVGETNGEAFF
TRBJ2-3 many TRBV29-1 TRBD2 TGCAGCGCAGGGACTAACACAGATACGCAGTATTTT CSAGTNTDTQYF
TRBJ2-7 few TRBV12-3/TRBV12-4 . TGTGCCAGCAGTTTTCTCTCGCGGAGCTCCTACGAGCAGTACTTC CASSFLSRSSYEQYF